This T cell receptor (beta chain) was sequenced during a study of shared clonotypes between healthy human individuals. Original processing notes: ImmunoSEQ junction-only sequences lacked quality scores, so their filtering differed. Using immunoSEQ multiplex PCR, the repertoire was profiled, and TCRdb retains in-frame clones only, with some absent. The D gene and trimming were derived from the DNA, and the V and J assignments and clone size from that table. This table has some 2,000,000 clones, roughly 96% appearing once. This clone was observed a few times. Sequencing was done on a sample of naive CD4+ T cells sorted from blood. Subset: CD45RA+ positively selected. This receptor was obtained from a man in his late teens or twenties in good health.

CDR3 loop: CAWRGTGRSGNTIYF. CDR3 sequence (DNA): TGTGCCTGGAGAGGGACAGGGCGCTCTGGAAACACCATATATTTT. The chain joins TRBV30 to TRBJ1-3; TRBD1 matches 9 bases. Trimming cost V 3 bases and J 0 bases; bases outside gene matches: 3. This CDR3 is built from 15 residues. From germline, CDR1 is GTSNPN and CDR2 SVGIG (reference sequence).